A single count supports the clone carrying this TCR beta chain. Deletions cut 6 bases from V and 2 bases from J, with 23 bases between. The length of the CDR3 is 17 residues. Germline V gene data show CDR1 as LGHNA and CDR2 as YNFKEQ. The source of the sample is a study of blood T cell repertoires in COVID-19. Study overall: The origin of the acute and convalescent COVID-19 samples was the United States, Italy and Spain. T cells, B-cell-depleted T cells, or PBMCs provided the cDNA or gDNA that served as material.

Authors' analysis steps: Cell counts per sample came from amplifying reference gene primers. The protocol was immunoSEQ multiplex PCR, while the TCRdb copy is restricted to in-frame clones and leaves out a portion. D and trimming were read from the DNA, whereas the V and J calls and clone size are those reported in that table. The profile shows approximately 170,000 clones, roughly 86% of them singletons. Material for sequencing was peripheral blood. The source of this sequence is a man aged 35-49 years who had recovered from COVID-19. The genes are TRBV4-2 and TRBJ2-7; weak D call: TRBD1 (6 bases). CDR3 sequence (DNA): TGTGCCAGCAGAGCCGACGGGACACCCTCGGTCGCCTACGAGCAGTACTTC. Translated: CASRADGTPSVAYEQYF.